This TCR beta chain was found in a study of shared clonotypes between healthy human individuals. Overall study results and limits: What limited the represented genetic and exposure-history diversity was the small number of donors. It was only blood that was sampled, and tissue repertoires likely differ.

To note about this clone: The antigen remains unidentified.

The table came from immunoSEQ multiplex PCR; TCRdb's copy has only in-frame clones and leaves some out. The sample has under 2,000,000 clones, about 94% seen once; the top ten hold roughly 1.2%. Germline CDR1 is LGHNA and CDR2 is YNFKEQ. With V trimmed by 1 base and J by 5 bases, 12 bases remained unmatched. CDR3 length: 17 residues. CD45RO-negative CD8 cells positively selected for CCR7 made up the naive population, which excluded terminally differentiated effector memory CD45RA+ cells. V is TRBV4-2 and J is TRBJ2-5, with TRBD1 matching over 8 bases. The TCR originated in a young man in good health. Sequences were obtained from naive CD8+ T cells sorted from blood. This CDR3 reads CASSQVPGGPLWETQYF. CDR3 nucleotide sequence: TGTGCCAGCAGCCAAGTCCCAGGGGGCCCTCTTTGGGAGACCCAGTACTTC.